The rows below give T cell receptor beta chains drawn from one sample of a study of cytomegalovirus exposure and HLA in healthy donors. Some clones are missing from TCRdb's copy, which holds only in-frame ones; the method was immunoSEQ multiplex PCR. The sample consists of 110,000 or so clones, around 73% of them appearing once. The sequenced material came from PBMCs. The receptor set was obtained from a woman aged 25 to 39 in good health and CMV-seropositive. Each CDR3 is given with its conserved first and last residue. The order of the fields is J gene, V gene, clone size, D gene, CDR3 protein, CDR3 DNA. The D gene is left open where the match is weak. Expanded clones are given a class, and other clones once, few, many or no size at all.

>TRBJ1-2|TRBV6-6|-|-
CASSGTRANPTYGYTF
TGTGCCAGCAGTGGAACCAGGGCTAACCCAACCTATGGCTACACCTTC
>TRBJ1-1|TRBV6-1|few|TRBD1
CASRLTGGTEAFF
TGTGCCAGCAGACTGACAGGGGGCACTGAAGCTTTCTTT
>TRBJ2-5|TRBV5-1|-|TRBD2
CASSAGLAGTQYF
TGCGCCAGCAGCGCGGGACTAGCGGGGACCCAGTACTTC
>TRBJ1-6|TRBV15|-|-
CATSRRGHRWDSPLHF
TGTGCCACCAGCAGACGGGGACACCGATGGGATTCACCCCTCCACTTT
>TRBJ1-1|TRBV4-2|-|-
CASSPEALNTEAFF
TGTGCCAGCAGCCCCGAGGCATTGAACACTGAAGCTTTCTTT
>TRBJ1-1|TRBV5-6|-|-
CASSLLMNTEAFF
TGTGCCAGCAGCTTGCTTATGAACACTGAAGCTTTCTTT
>TRBJ1-6|TRBV12-5|-|-
CASGLRGYSPLHF
TGTGCTAGTGGTTTACGGGGATATTCACCCCTCCACTTT
>TRBJ1-5|TRBV4-2|-|-
CASSQEGPQPQHF
TGTGCCAGCAGCCAAGAGGGGCCTCAGCCCCAGCATTTT
>TRBJ2-7|TRBV7-2|-|-
CASSADYSSYEQYF
TGTGCCAGCAGCGCGGACTACAGCTCCTACGAGCAGTACTTC
>TRBJ1-4|TRBV5-1|few|-
CASSRGEANEKLFF
TGCGCCAGCAGCCGGGGGGAGGCTAATGAAAAACTGTTTTTT
>TRBJ2-2|TRBV5-1|-|TRBD1
CASALNTGAGTGELFF
TGCGCCAGCGCACTAAATACAGGGGCTGGAACCGGGGAGCTGTTTTTT
>TRBJ1-1|TRBV19|-|TRBD1
CASTLGVFRGTSTEAFF
TGTGCCAGTACCCTTGGGGTTTTCAGGGGGACGAGCACTGAAGCTTTCTTT
>TRBJ1-5|TRBV12-5|-|-
CASGLYQGRNQPQHF
TGTGCTAGTGGTTTGTACCAGGGTCGCAATCAGCCCCAGCATTTT
>TRBJ2-6|TRBV5-1|-|TRBD1
CASSSGQGAFPGGANVLTF
TGCGCCAGCAGCTCGGGACAGGGGGCTTTCCCTGGTGGGGCCAACGTCCTGACTTTC
>TRBJ1-2|TRBV6-5|-|TRBD1
CASRTSGGHYGYTF
TGTGCCAGCAGGACATCAGGGGGCCACTATGGCTACACCTTC
>TRBJ2-7|TRBV5-1|-|TRBD2
CASSLGLAGGSSSYEQYF
TGCGCCAGCAGCTTGGGTCTAGCGGGGGGCAGCAGCTCCTACGAGCAGTACTTC
>TRBJ2-1|TRBV5-1|-|TRBD2
CASSPRDGLLAGGSNEQFF
TGCGCCAGCAGCCCCCGGGACGGCTTACTAGCGGGAGGGTCCAATGAGCAGTTCTTC
>TRBJ2-2|TRBV19|-|TRBD1
CASRPGQGAAGELFF
TGTGCCAGTAGGCCCGGACAGGGGGCGGCCGGGGAGCTGTTTTTT
>TRBJ2-7|TRBV18|-|TRBD2
CASSPGIAGSSYEQYF
TGTGCCAGCTCACCAGGTATAGCGGGAAGCTCCTACGAGCAGTACTTC
>TRBJ2-5|TRBV5-1|-|TRBD2
CASSLPRSGEYQETQYF
TGCGCCAGCAGCTTGCCGCGGAGCGGGGAATACCAAGAGACCCAGTACTTC
>TRBJ2-7|TRBV27|few|-
CASSSFYEQYF
TGTGCCAGCAGTTCCTTCTACGAGCAGTACTTC
>TRBJ2-7|TRBV27|-|TRBD2
CASSFSGGSWYEQYF
TGTGCCAGCAGTTTCAGCGGGGGTAGTTGGTACGAGCAGTACTTC
>TRBJ1-2|TRBV7-3|-|-
CASSLRAGQPYGYTF
TGTGCCAGCAGCCTCAGGGCCGGACAGCCCTATGGCTACACCTTC
>TRBJ1-5|TRBV2|-|-
CASSVSDRMGNQPQHF
TGTGCCAGCAGTGTATCTGACAGGATGGGCAATCAGCCCCAGCATTTT
>TRBJ1-2|TRBV19|-|-
CASSRRDGTNYGYTF
TGTGCCAGTAGTAGGCGGGACGGAACTAACTATGGCTACACCTTC
>TRBJ2-7|TRBV2|once|TRBD2
CASRGTSRYEQYF
TGTGCCAGCAGAGGGACTAGCCGGTACGAGCAGTACTTC
>TRBJ1-4|TRBV2|-|TRBD1
CASSMDRKNEKLFF
TGTGCCAGCAGCATGGACAGGAAAAATGAAAAACTGTTTTTT
>TRBJ2-7|TRBV19|-|TRBD1
CASTQAQGAHEQYF
TGTGCCAGTACCCAAGCACAGGGGGCCCACGAGCAGTACTTC
>TRBJ2-5|TRBV20-1|-|-
CLRETQYF
TGTCTCCGAGAGACCCAGTACTTC
>TRBJ2-5|TRBV5-1|few|-
CASSLGVQETQYF
TGCGCCAGCAGCTTGGGCGTCCAAGAGACCCAGTACTTC
>TRBJ1-1|TRBV9|-|TRBD1
CASSITGAETEAFF
TGTGCCAGCAGCATTACAGGGGCAGAGACTGAAGCTTTCTTT
>TRBJ1-4|TRBV30|-|-
CAWSLFAGGNEKLFF
TGTGCCTGGAGTTTGTTTGCGGGGGGCAATGAAAAACTGTTTTTT
>TRBJ1-3|TRBV2|once|TRBD1
CASSDRGDPGNTIYF
TGTGCCAGCAGTGACAGGGGGGATCCTGGAAACACCATATATTTT
>TRBJ2-4|TRBV27|-|-
CASSLSPGHPAKNIQYF
TGTGCCAGCAGTTTATCCCCGGGACATCCAGCCAAAAACATTCAGTACTTC
>TRBJ1-1|TRBV5-4|-|-
CASSHQPGAEAFF
TGTGCCAGCAGCCACCAACCGGGGGCTGAAGCTTTCTTT
>TRBJ2-1|TRBV10-3|-|-
CAISERDSYNEQFF
TGTGCCATCAGTGAGCGGGACTCCTACAATGAGCAGTTCTTC
>TRBJ2-7|TRBV5-1|-|TRBD2
CASSPPSGGRTDEQYF
TGCGCCAGCAGCCCGCCTAGCGGGGGGCGGACCGACGAGCAGTACTTC
>TRBJ2-5|TRBV4-1|-|TRBD2
CASSPGLAGTVETQYF
TGCGCCAGCAGCCCCGGACTAGCGGGGACGGTGGAGACCCAGTACTTC
>TRBJ2-7|TRBV28|-|-
CASSSFGRAGQYEQYF
TGTGCCAGCAGTTCCTTCGGGCGGGCGGGCCAATACGAGCAGTACTTC
>TRBJ1-1|TRBV10-2|-|-
CASTLNTEAFF
TGCGCCAGCACCTTGAACACTGAAGCTTTCTTT
>TRBJ2-7|TRBV18|once|-
CASSPRTNEQYF
TGTGCCAGCTCACCCCGGACTAACGAGCAGTACTTC
>TRBJ1-5|TRBV30|once|-
CAWSVQSNQPQHF
TGTGCCTGGAGTGTGCAGAGCAATCAGCCCCAGCATTTT
>TRBJ1-3|TRBV19|-|TRBD1
CASRNRGDTIYF
TGTGCCAGTAGGAACAGGGGAGACACCATATATTTT
>TRBJ1-6|TRBV10-2|-|-
CASRRGFNSPLHF
TGCGCCAGCAGGAGAGGGTTCAATTCACCCCTCCACTTT
>TRBJ2-5|TRBV5-1|-|-
CASSLGGEETQYF
TGCGCCAGCAGCTTGGGGGGGGAAGAGACCCAGTACTTC
>TRBJ1-4|TRBV6-5|few|TRBD1
CASSVTGDLEKLFF
TGTGCCAGCAGTGTGACAGGGGATCTTGAAAAACTGTTTTTT
>TRBJ2-3|TRBV9|-|TRBD1
CASSRDSLGTDTQYF
TGTGCCAGCAGCAGGGACAGCTTAGGCACAGATACGCAGTATTTT
>TRBJ2-1|TRBV7-2|few|TRBD2
CASSLDRGSGSSYNEQFF
TGTGCCAGCAGCTTAGACCGGGGTAGCGGGAGCTCCTACAATGAGCAGTTCTTC
>TRBJ2-1|TRBV25-1|few|TRBD2
CASSDPSGGYNEQFF
TGTGCCAGCAGTGACCCTAGCGGGGGCTACAATGAGCAGTTCTTC